The clone carrying this TCR beta chain was detected only a few times. Its antigen is undetermined. At one end the junction does not follow the germline gene, possibly because of a read error. The sample is drawn from a study of human T cells and chemical hapten exposure. Study overall: Per-sample variation in TCR yield stemmed mainly from small pooled library volume differences.

Germline lookup yields CDR1 SGHTA and CDR2 FQGNSA. The CDR3 runs 12 residues. Broader study findings: Clustering by CDR3 similarity yielded significantly more large clusters from expanded TCRs than controls.

MiXCR, applied by TCRdb to the RACE reads, yields one record per CDR3 protein. Of 130,000 or so distinct CDR3 sequences listed, around 10% were seen once; the top ten hold about 2.4%. Time point meaning: patch test 3, about 24 weeks after DPC sensitization. Treatment reported: therapeutic diphenylcyclopropenone sensitization with weekly scalp DPC. This receptor was taken from a woman aged 45 to 65 with alopecia areata. Some clones in this sample may be carry-over from other donors' samples. The starting material was whole blood, obtained in connection with sensitization to the hapten diphenylcyclopropenone (DPC). The chain employs TRBV7-2 and TRBJ1-5; no clear D gene. CDR3 region: CASSVSNQPQHF. The CDR3 nucleotides are TGCGCCAGCAGTGTGAGCAATCAGCCCCAGCATTTT.